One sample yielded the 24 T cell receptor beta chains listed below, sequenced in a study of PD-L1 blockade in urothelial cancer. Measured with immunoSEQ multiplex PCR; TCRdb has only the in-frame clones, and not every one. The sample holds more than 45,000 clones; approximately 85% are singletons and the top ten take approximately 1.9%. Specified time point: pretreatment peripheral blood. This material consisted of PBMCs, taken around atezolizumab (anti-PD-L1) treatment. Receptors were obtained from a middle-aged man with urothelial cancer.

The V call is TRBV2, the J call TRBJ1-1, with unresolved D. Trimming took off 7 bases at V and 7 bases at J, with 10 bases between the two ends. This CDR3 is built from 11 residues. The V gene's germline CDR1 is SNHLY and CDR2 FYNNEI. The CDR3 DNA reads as TGTGCCAGCATGCGAGGCGTTGAAGCTTTCTTT. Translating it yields CASMRGVEAFF.

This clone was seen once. This chain's CDR3 is CASSPRTGAGELFF. In DNA, the CDR3 is TGCGCCAGCAGCCCCCGGACAGGGGCCGGGGAGCTGTTTTTT. The chain employs TRBV5-1 and TRBJ2-2; 9 positions match TRBD1. Trimming removed 4 bases from V and 6 bases from J; junction bases left unmatched: 4. The CDR3 extends over 14 amino acids. Germline loops: CDR1 SGHRS, CDR2 YFSETQ. Full variable domain (remainder filled in from reference TRBV5-1 and TRBJ2-2): KAGVTQTPRYLIKTRGQQVTLSCSPISGHRSVSWYQQTPGQGLQFLFEYFSETQRNKGNFPGRFSGRQFSNSRSEMNVSTLELGDSALYLCASSPRTGAGELFFGEGSRLTVL.

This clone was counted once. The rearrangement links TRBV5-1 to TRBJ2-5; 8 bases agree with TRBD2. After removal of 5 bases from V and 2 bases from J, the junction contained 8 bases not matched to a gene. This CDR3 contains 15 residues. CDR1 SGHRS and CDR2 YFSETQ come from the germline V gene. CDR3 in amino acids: CASSLSGTPQETQYF. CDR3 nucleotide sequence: TGCGCCAGCAGTCTTAGCGGGACCCCTCAAGAGACCCAGTACTTC.

CDR3 in amino acids: CASNPQVNEQFF. CDR3 bases: TGTGCCAGCAACCCACAGGTCAATGAGCAGTTCTTC. The V call is TRBV2, the J call TRBJ2-1; possibly TRBD1 for D (5 bases). This CDR3 is 12 amino acids long. Trimming cost V 7 bases and J 6 bases, with 10 bases left between them. CDR1 and CDR2 from the germline V gene are SNHLY and FYNNEI. The full variable domain, with the rest looked up from reference TRBV2 and TRBJ2-1, is EPEVTQTPSHQVTQMGQEVILRCVPISNHLYFYWYRQILGQKVEFLVSFYNNEISEKSEIFDDQFSVERPDGSNFTLKIRSTKLEDSAMYFCASNPQVNEQFFGPGTRLTVL.

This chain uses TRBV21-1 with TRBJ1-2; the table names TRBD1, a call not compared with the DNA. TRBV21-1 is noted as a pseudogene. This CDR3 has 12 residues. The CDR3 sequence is CASYQGTYGYTF. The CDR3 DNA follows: TGTGCCAGTTACCAGGGGACCTATGGCTACACCTTC.

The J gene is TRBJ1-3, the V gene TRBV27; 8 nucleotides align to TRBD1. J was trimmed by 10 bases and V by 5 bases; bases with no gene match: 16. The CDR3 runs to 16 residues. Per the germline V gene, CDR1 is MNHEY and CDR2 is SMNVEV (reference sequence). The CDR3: CASSTIYSRGLRTIYF. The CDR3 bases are TGTGCCAGCAGTACCATTTACTCCAGGGGGCTTAGGACCATATATTTT.

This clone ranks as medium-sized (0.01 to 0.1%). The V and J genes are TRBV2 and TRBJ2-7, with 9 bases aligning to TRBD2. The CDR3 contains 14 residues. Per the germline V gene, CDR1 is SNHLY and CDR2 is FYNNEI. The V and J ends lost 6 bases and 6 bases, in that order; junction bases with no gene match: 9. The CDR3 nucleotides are TGTGCCAGCAGATATGTAGCGGGAGCAGGCGAGCAGTACTTC. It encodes CASRYVAGAGEQYF.

CDR3 amino acids: CASSFGAGGGNEQFF. CDR3 coding DNA: TGTGCCAGCAGCTTTGGAGCGGGAGGCGGCAATGAGCAGTTCTTC. V and J are TRBV5-4 and TRBJ2-1, with 9 bases fitting TRBD2. The CDR3 is 15 amino acids. Trimming removed 2 bases from V and 6 bases from J; junction bases left unmatched: 6. The V gene's germline CDR1 is SGHNT and CDR2 YYREEE (reference sequence).

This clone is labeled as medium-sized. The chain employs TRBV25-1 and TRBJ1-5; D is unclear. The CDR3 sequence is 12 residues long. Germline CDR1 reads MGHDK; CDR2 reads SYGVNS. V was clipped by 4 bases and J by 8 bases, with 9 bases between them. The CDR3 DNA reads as TGTGCCAGCAGTGCCGGGTTGGAGCCCCAGCATTTT. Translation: CASSAGLEPQHF.

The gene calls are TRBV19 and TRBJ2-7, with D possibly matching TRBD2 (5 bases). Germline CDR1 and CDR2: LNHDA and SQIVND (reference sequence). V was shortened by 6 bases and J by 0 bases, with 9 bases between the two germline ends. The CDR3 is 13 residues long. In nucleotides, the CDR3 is TGTGCCAGTAGGGGCGGGTCCTCCTACGAGCAGTACTTC. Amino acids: CASRGGSSYEQYF.

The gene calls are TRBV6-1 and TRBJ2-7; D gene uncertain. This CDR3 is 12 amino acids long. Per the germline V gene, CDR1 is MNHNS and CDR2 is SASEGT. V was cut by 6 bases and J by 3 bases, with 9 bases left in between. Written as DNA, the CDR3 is TGTGCCAGCAGCTTGACAAGCTACGAGCAGTACTTC. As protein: CASSLTSYEQYF.

CDR3 region: CASSLVGSSYNSPLHF. For the CDR3, the DNA is TGTGCCAGCAGCTTGGTTGGGAGCTCCTATAATTCACCCCTCCACTTT. The chain employs TRBV5-8 and TRBJ1-6; D remains ambiguous. CDR3 length: 16 amino acids. Germline assignment: CDR1 SGHTS and CDR2 YDEGEE. V lost 0 bases to trimming and J lost 0 bases, with 7 bases between them.

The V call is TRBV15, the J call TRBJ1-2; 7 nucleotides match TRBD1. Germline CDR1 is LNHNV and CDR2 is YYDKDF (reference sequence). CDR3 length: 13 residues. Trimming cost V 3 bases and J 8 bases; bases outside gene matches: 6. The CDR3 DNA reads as TGTGCCACCAGCAGTCACAGGGGAGGCGGCTACACCTTC. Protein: CATSSHRGGGYTF.

CDR3 sequence reads: CATSRDRDRGRDGYTF. CDR3 DNA sequence: TGTGCCACCAGCAGAGACCGGGACAGGGGAAGGGATGGCTACACCTTC. The chain carries TRBV15 and TRBJ1-2; 10 positions agree with TRBD1. The CDR3 covers 16 residues. CDR1 is LNHNV and CDR2 is YYDKDF in the germline V gene (reference sequence). V dropped 0 bases and J dropped 6; count of bases not matched to a gene: 7.

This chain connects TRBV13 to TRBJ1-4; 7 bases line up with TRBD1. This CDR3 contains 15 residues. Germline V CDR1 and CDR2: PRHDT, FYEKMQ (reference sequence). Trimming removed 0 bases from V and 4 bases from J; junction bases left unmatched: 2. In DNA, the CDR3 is TGTGCCAGCAGCTTAGGGACAGGGCATAATGAAAAACTGTTTTTT. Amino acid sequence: CASSLGTGHNEKLFF.

CDR3: CASSADRITYGYTF. In nucleotides, the CDR3 is TGCGCCAGCAGCGCGGACAGGATTACATATGGCTACACCTTC. The rearrangement links TRBV5-1 to TRBJ1-2, with 7 positions matching TRBD1. V shed 4 bases, J shed 5 bases, and the junction held 8 bases outside the gene matches. This CDR3 is built from 14 residues. Germline-derived CDR1 and CDR2 are SGHRS and YFSETQ.

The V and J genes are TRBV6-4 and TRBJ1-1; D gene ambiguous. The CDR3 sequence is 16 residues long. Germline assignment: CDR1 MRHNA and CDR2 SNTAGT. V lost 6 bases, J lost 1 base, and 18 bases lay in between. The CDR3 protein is CASRPGGRTTNTEAFF. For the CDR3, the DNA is TGTGCCAGCAGACCTGGAGGACGGACGACGAACACTGAAGCTTTCTTT.

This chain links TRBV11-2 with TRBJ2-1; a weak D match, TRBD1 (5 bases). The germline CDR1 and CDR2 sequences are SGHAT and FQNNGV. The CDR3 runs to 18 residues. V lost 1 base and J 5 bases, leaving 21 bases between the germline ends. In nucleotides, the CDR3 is TGTGCCAGCAGCTTAGCGGTTAGGGGCCAGGTGAATAACAATGAGCAGTTCTTC. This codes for CASSLAVRGQVNNNEQFF.

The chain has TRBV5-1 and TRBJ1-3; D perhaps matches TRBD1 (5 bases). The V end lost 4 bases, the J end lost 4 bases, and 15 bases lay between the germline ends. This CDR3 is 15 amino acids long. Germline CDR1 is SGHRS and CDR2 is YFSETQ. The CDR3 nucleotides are TGCGCCAGCAGCGCGCAGGGAACCAAAGGAAACACCATATATTTT. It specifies CASSAQGTKGNTIYF.

CDR3 sequence: CASSPGQGGNEQYF. CDR3 nucleotide sequence: TGTGCCAGCTCACCAGGGCAGGGTGGAAACGAGCAGTACTTC. This chain links TRBV18 with TRBJ2-7; perhaps TRBD1 as D (5 bases). Germline CDR1 reads KGHSH; CDR2 reads LQKENI. Trimming took off 2 bases at V and 5 bases at J, with 13 bases between the two ends. The CDR3 contains 14 residues.

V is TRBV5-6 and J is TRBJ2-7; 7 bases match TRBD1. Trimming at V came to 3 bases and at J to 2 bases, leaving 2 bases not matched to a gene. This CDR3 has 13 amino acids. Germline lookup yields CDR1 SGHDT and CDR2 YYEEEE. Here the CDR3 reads CASSWDRTYEQYV. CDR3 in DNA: TGTGCCAGCAGCTGGGACAGAACCTACGAGCAGTACGTC.

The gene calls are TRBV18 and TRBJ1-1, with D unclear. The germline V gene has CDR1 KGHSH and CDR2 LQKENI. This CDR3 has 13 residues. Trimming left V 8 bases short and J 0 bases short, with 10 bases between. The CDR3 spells CASARTLNTEAFF. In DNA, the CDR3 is TGTGCCAGCGCACGGACTTTGAACACTGAAGCTTTCTTT.

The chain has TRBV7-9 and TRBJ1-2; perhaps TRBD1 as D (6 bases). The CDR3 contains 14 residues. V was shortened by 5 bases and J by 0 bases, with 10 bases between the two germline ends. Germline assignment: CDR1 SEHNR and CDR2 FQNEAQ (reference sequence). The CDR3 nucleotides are TGTGCCAGCAGCCGATCAGGGGCTAACTATGGCTACACCTTC. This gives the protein CASSRSGANYGYTF.

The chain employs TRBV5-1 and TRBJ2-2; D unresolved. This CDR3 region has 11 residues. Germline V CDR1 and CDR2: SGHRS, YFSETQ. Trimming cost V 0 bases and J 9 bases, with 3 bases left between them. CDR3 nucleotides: TGCGCCAGCAGCTTGGACAGGGAGCTGTTTTTT. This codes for CASSLDRELFF.